These T cell receptor beta chains were read from a single sample in a study of T cells in Graves' hyperthyroidism and ophthalmopathy. TCRdb processed the multiplex PCR reads anew with MiXCR; each CDR3 protein has one entry. The profile shows around 350,000 distinct CDR3 sequences, about 18% of them singletons. The specimen was blood. These receptors were collected from a woman in her late teens or twenties with Graves' hyperthyroidism. Both conserved end residues are part of each CDR3. A D gene is named only where the DNA matches it firmly. Clone sizes are given selectively: once, few, many, or a class where the clone is expanded.

cdr3_aa: CASSDLLGQTTEAFF
cdr3_nt: TGTGCCAGCAGTGACCTGCTCGGACAGACCACTGAAGCTTTCTTT
d_call: -
v_call: TRBV25-1
clone_size: many
j_call: TRBJ1-1

cdr3_aa: CASSSRTERGTGNTIYF
cdr3_nt: TGTGCCAGCAGTTCACGGACGGAAAGGGGGACTGGAAACACCATATATTTT
d_call: -
v_call: TRBV28
clone_size: -
j_call: TRBJ1-3

cdr3_aa: CASSLAAGYIQYF
cdr3_nt: TGCGCCAGCAGCTTGGCGGCTGGGTACATTCAGTACTTC
d_call: -
v_call: TRBV5-1
clone_size: many
j_call: TRBJ2-4

cdr3_aa: CSVVRVVGTQYF
cdr3_nt: TGCAGCGTTGTTCGGGTGGTGGGGACCCAGTACTTC
d_call: -
v_call: TRBV29-1
clone_size: many
j_call: TRBJ2-5

cdr3_aa: CASSYPNGGVPEAFF
cdr3_nt: TGTGCCAGCAGTTATCCGAACGGGGGCGTCCCTGAAGCTTTCTTT
d_call: -
v_call: TRBV6-5
clone_size: many
j_call: TRBJ1-1

cdr3_aa: CASSFSESYGYTF
cdr3_nt: TGCGCCAGCAGCTTCTCGGAATCCTATGGCTACACCTTC
d_call: -
v_call: TRBV5-1
clone_size: many
j_call: TRBJ1-2

cdr3_aa: CSARVLGLAASGTQYF
cdr3_nt: TGCAGTGCTAGAGTTCTGGGACTAGCGGCTTCAGGGACCCAGTACTTC
d_call: TRBD2
v_call: TRBV20-1
clone_size: -
j_call: TRBJ2-5

cdr3_aa: CASSLFPGLAGETQYF
cdr3_nt: TGCGCCAGCAGCTTGTTCCCAGGACTAGCAGGGGAGACCCAGTACTTC
d_call: TRBD2
v_call: TRBV5-1
clone_size: many
j_call: TRBJ2-5

cdr3_aa: CASRHLFQDRKTQPQHF
cdr3_nt: TGTGCCAGCAGACATCTCTTCCAGGACAGGAAGACTCAGCCCCAGCATTTT
d_call: TRBD1
v_call: TRBV6-4
clone_size: many
j_call: TRBJ1-5

cdr3_aa: CASTQTGNTEAFF
cdr3_nt: TGTGCCAGCACCCAAACAGGGAACACTGAAGCTTTCTTT
d_call: -
v_call: TRBV6-1
clone_size: few
j_call: TRBJ1-1

cdr3_aa: CASSTGQGGAGELFF
cdr3_nt: TGCGCCAGCAGCACCGGACAGGGGGGGGCCGGGGAGCTGTTTTTT
d_call: TRBD1
v_call: TRBV5-1
clone_size: -
j_call: TRBJ2-2

cdr3_aa: CASSLGDGYTF
cdr3_nt: TGTGCCAGCAGTTTGGGGGATGGCTACACCTTC
d_call: -
v_call: TRBV12-3/TRBV12-4
clone_size: many
j_call: TRBJ1-2

cdr3_aa: CASSRGTAVGGYTF
cdr3_nt: TGCGCCAGCAGCAGGGGGACAGCCGTGGGGGGCTACACCTTC
d_call: TRBD1
v_call: TRBV5-1
clone_size: many
j_call: TRBJ1-2

cdr3_aa: CAISGTTSDEQYF
cdr3_nt: TGTGCCATCAGTGGGACGACCAGCGACGAGCAGTACTTC
d_call: -
v_call: TRBV10-3
clone_size: many
j_call: TRBJ2-7

cdr3_aa: CSASDRGNGYTF
cdr3_nt: TGCAGTGCATCGGACAGGGGGAACGGCTACACCTTC
d_call: TRBD1
v_call: TRBV20-1
clone_size: many
j_call: TRBJ1-2

cdr3_aa: CASSDRAPNQPQHF
cdr3_nt: TGTGCCAGCAGTGACAGGGCCCCCAATCAGCCCCAGCATTTT
d_call: -
v_call: TRBV2
clone_size: many
j_call: TRBJ1-5

cdr3_aa: CASTVGLAGGWETQYF
cdr3_nt: TGTGCCAGCACCGTTGGACTAGCGGGGGGCTGGGAGACCCAGTACTTC
d_call: TRBD2
v_call: TRBV6-1
clone_size: many
j_call: TRBJ2-5

cdr3_aa: CASSAYRDVYEQYF
cdr3_nt: TGTGCCAGCAGTGCTTACAGGGACGTCTACGAGCAGTACTTC
d_call: -
v_call: TRBV6-1
clone_size: many
j_call: TRBJ2-7

cdr3_aa: CASSLDRKNYGYTF
cdr3_nt: TGTGCCAGCTCACTCGACAGGAAAAACTATGGCTACACCTTC
d_call: -
v_call: TRBV18
clone_size: many
j_call: TRBJ1-2

cdr3_aa: CASSEVLGLAGGNEQYF
cdr3_nt: TGTGCCAGCAGTGAAGTGTTAGGGCTAGCGGGGGGGAACGAGCAGTACTTC
d_call: TRBD2
v_call: TRBV25-1
clone_size: many
j_call: TRBJ2-7

cdr3_aa: CASSYSVTANTGELFF
cdr3_nt: TGCGCCAGCAGCTATTCGGTCACCGCGAACACCGGGGAGCTGTTTTTT
d_call: -
v_call: TRBV5-1
clone_size: many
j_call: TRBJ2-2

cdr3_aa: CASSYLTGAYEQYF
cdr3_nt: TGTGCCAGCAGTTACCTTACAGGGGCCTACGAGCAGTACTTC
d_call: TRBD1
v_call: TRBV28
clone_size: -
j_call: TRBJ2-7

cdr3_aa: CASSLTGKAYEQYF
cdr3_nt: TGTGCCAGCAGCTTAACAGGGAAGGCGTACGAGCAGTACTTC
d_call: -
v_call: TRBV11-2
clone_size: many
j_call: TRBJ2-7

cdr3_aa: CASNPLGTEAFF
cdr3_nt: TGTGCCAGCAACCCATTGGGCACTGAAGCTTTCTTT
d_call: -
v_call: TRBV28
clone_size: many
j_call: TRBJ1-1

cdr3_aa: CASSLSLKETQYF
cdr3_nt: TGTGCCAGCAGTTTAAGTCTGAAAGAGACCCAGTACTTC
d_call: -
v_call: TRBV12-3/TRBV12-4
clone_size: many
j_call: TRBJ2-5

cdr3_aa: CASSRDWHPNTEAFF
cdr3_nt: TGTGCCAGCAGCAGAGACTGGCACCCGAACACTGAAGCTTTCTTT
d_call: -
v_call: TRBV13
clone_size: few
j_call: TRBJ1-1

cdr3_aa: CASRLGQDYEQYF
cdr3_nt: TGTGCCAGCAGGCTAGGACAGGACTACGAGCAGTACTTC
d_call: TRBD1
v_call: TRBV12-3/TRBV12-4
clone_size: few
j_call: TRBJ2-7

cdr3_aa: CASSKLDSSPNQPQHF
cdr3_nt: TGTGCCAGCTCAAAACTGGACTCCAGTCCCAATCAGCCCCAGCATTTT
d_call: -
v_call: TRBV18
clone_size: -
j_call: TRBJ1-5

cdr3_aa: CASSRFQGGNQPQHF
cdr3_nt: TGCGCCAGCAGCCGCTTCCAGGGGGGAAATCAGCCCCAGCATTTT
d_call: TRBD1
v_call: TRBV4-1
clone_size: many
j_call: TRBJ1-5

cdr3_aa: CASSVRTSHLGETQYF
cdr3_nt: TGTGCCAGTAGTGTCCGGACTAGCCACTTGGGAGAGACCCAGTACTTC
d_call: TRBD2
v_call: TRBV19
clone_size: -
j_call: TRBJ2-5

cdr3_aa: CASTLGLGYGYTF
cdr3_nt: TGTGCCAGCACTCTGGGGCTAGGGTATGGCTACACCTTC
d_call: -
v_call: TRBV28
clone_size: many
j_call: TRBJ1-2

cdr3_aa: CASSSSLYEQYF
cdr3_nt: TGTGCCAGCAGCTCGAGTTTATACGAGCAGTACTTC
d_call: -
v_call: TRBV7-2
clone_size: -
j_call: TRBJ2-7

cdr3_aa: CASSETAGNTEAFF
cdr3_nt: TGTGCCAGCAGTGAAACCGCGGGGAACACTGAAGCTTTCTTT
d_call: -
v_call: TRBV6-1
clone_size: many
j_call: TRBJ1-1

cdr3_aa: CASSLSSPVVNTEAFF
cdr3_nt: TGTGCCAGCAGTTTGTCGTCGCCGGTGGTGAACACTGAAGCTTTCTTT
d_call: -
v_call: TRBV12-3/TRBV12-4
clone_size: many
j_call: TRBJ1-1

cdr3_aa: CASSLRRQGNIGGLFF
cdr3_nt: TGTGCCAGCTCTCTGAGGAGACAGGGCAACATCGGGGGGCTGTTTTTT
d_call: -
v_call: TRBV18
clone_size: -
j_call: TRBJ2-2

cdr3_aa: CASSESGRGGYEQYF
cdr3_nt: TGTGCCAGCAGTGAAAGCGGCAGGGGTGGTTACGAGCAGTACTTC
d_call: -
v_call: TRBV6-1
clone_size: -
j_call: TRBJ2-7

cdr3_aa: CASSGDETGLVNTEAFF
cdr3_nt: TGTGCCAGCAGTGGGGATGAAACAGGGCTAGTGAACACTGAAGCTTTCTTT
d_call: -
v_call: TRBV2
clone_size: few
j_call: TRBJ1-1

cdr3_aa: CATLPGWADEQYF
cdr3_nt: TGTGCCACCCTCCCGGGCTGGGCAGACGAGCAGTACTTC
d_call: -
v_call: TRBV25-1
clone_size: many
j_call: TRBJ2-7

cdr3_aa: CSARGGSEVYGYTF
cdr3_nt: TGCAGTGCTAGAGGGGGATCGGAGGTCTATGGCTACACCTTC
d_call: -
v_call: TRBV20-1
clone_size: many
j_call: TRBJ1-2

cdr3_aa: CASSRGTSGGAREQYF
cdr3_nt: TGCGCCAGCAGCCGAGGGACTAGCGGGGGGGCCCGCGAGCAGTACTTC
d_call: TRBD2
v_call: TRBV4-1
clone_size: -
j_call: TRBJ2-7

cdr3_aa: CAIRDRFNEQYF
cdr3_nt: TGTGCCATCCGGGACAGGTTCAACGAGCAGTACTTC
d_call: TRBD1
v_call: TRBV10-3
clone_size: many
j_call: TRBJ2-7

cdr3_aa: CSVEGRLQETQYF
cdr3_nt: TGCAGCGTTGAAGGCAGACTCCAAGAGACCCAGTACTTC
d_call: -
v_call: TRBV29-1
clone_size: many
j_call: TRBJ2-5

cdr3_aa: CASSLGTGTTMGYTF
cdr3_nt: TGTGCCAGCAGCTTAGGGACAGGCACCACTATGGGCTACACCTTC
d_call: TRBD1
v_call: TRBV7-8
clone_size: many
j_call: TRBJ1-2

cdr3_aa: CASSLVPWEQYF
cdr3_nt: TGTGCCAGCAGCTTGGTCCCTTGGGAGCAGTACTTC
d_call: -
v_call: TRBV7-9
clone_size: few
j_call: TRBJ2-7

cdr3_aa: CASRGVYNGYTF
cdr3_nt: TGTGCCAGCAGAGGGGTCTATAATGGCTACACCTTC
d_call: -
v_call: TRBV12-3/TRBV12-4
clone_size: many
j_call: TRBJ1-2

cdr3_aa: CASSQGLAGPHHSYEQYF
cdr3_nt: TGTGCCAGCAGTCAAGGGCTAGCGGGACCCCATCACTCCTACGAGCAGTACTTC
d_call: TRBD2
v_call: TRBV3-1
clone_size: many
j_call: TRBJ2-7

cdr3_aa: CASSLLGGIGETQYF
cdr3_nt: TGCGCCAGCAGCCTCCTAGGAGGGATCGGGGAGACCCAGTACTTC
d_call: -
v_call: TRBV5-1
clone_size: -
j_call: TRBJ2-5

cdr3_aa: CASRSVGQGVGEQYF
cdr3_nt: TGCGCCAGCAGATCAGTGGGACAGGGGGTGGGAGAGCAGTACTTC
d_call: TRBD1
v_call: TRBV4-1
clone_size: -
j_call: TRBJ2-7

cdr3_aa: CASSYSRVRAYDQYF
cdr3_nt: TGTGCCAGCAGTTACTCGAGGGTGCGCGCCTACGATCAGTACTTC
d_call: -
v_call: TRBV6-2/TRBV6-3
clone_size: -
j_call: TRBJ2-7

cdr3_aa: CASSSPDRSNTEAFF
cdr3_nt: TGTGCCAGCAGCTCACCCGACAGGAGTAACACTGAAGCTTTCTTT
d_call: -
v_call: TRBV7-9
clone_size: many
j_call: TRBJ1-1

cdr3_aa: CSARRTPQETQYF
cdr3_nt: TGCAGTGCTAGACGGACTCCCCAAGAGACCCAGTACTTC
d_call: -
v_call: TRBV20-1
clone_size: -
j_call: TRBJ2-5